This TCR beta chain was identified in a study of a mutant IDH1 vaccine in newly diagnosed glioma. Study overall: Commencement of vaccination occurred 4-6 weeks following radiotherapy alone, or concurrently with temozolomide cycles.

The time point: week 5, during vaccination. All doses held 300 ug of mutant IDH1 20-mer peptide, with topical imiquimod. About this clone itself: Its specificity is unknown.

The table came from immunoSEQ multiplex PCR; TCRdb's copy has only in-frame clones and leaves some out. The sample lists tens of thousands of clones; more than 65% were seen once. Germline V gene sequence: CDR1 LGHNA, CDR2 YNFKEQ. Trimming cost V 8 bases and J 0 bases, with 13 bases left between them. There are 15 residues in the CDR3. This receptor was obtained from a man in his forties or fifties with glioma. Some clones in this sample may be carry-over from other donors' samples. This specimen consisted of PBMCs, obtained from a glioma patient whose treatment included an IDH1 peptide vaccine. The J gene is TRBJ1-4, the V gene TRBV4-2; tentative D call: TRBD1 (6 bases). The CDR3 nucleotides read TGTGCCAGCCCTTTTTCAGGGGCAACTAATGAAAAACTGTTTTTT. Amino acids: CASPFSGATNEKLFF.